Listed here are 15 T cell receptor beta chains from one sample, sequenced in a study of CXCR3-negative and CXCR3-positive naive CD8 T cells. Libraries of TRB cDNA were made by 5' RACE and carried UMIs. One entry per CDR3 protein, without DNA, is what TCRdb gives after re-calling the 5' RACE reads. The repertoire table contains some 66,000 distinct CDR3 sequences. Sequencing was performed on naive CXCR3- CD8+ T cells from blood. Subset indicated: CD45RO-CCR7+CD27+CD95- naive CD8+ T cells lacking CXCR3 (TNR3-). Receptors were obtained from a human donor in good health. Some clones in this sample may be carry-over from other donors' samples.

The V and J genes are TRBV15 and TRBJ2-3; TCRdb selects TRBD1, and the lack of DNA leaves this call unchecked. This CDR3 comprises 16 residues. Germline V CDR1 and CDR2: LNHNV, YYDKDF (reference sequence). CDR3 loop: CATSIRPGQGADTQYF. The entire variable domain, with the rest obtained from reference TRBV15 and TRBJ2-3, is as follows: DAMVIQNPRYQVTQFGKPVTLSCSQTLNHNVMYWYQQKSSQAPKLLFHYYDKDFNNEADTPDNFQSRRPNTSFCFLDIRSPGLGDTAMYLCATSIRPGQGADTQYFGPGTRLTVL.

The V gene is TRBV5-8, the J gene TRBJ2-1; TCRdb's D call of TRBD1 is untestable without DNA. This CDR3 is built from 17 residues. Germline lookup yields CDR1 SGHTS and CDR2 YDEGEE. CDR3 amino acids: CASSGFLGAGAHNEQFF.

Here the CDR3 reads CASSPREAPYEQYF. The V call is TRBV5-6, the J call TRBJ2-7; no DNA is available, so the TRBD1 call from TCRdb remains unchecked. Germline V gene data show CDR1 as SGHDT and CDR2 as YYEEEE. This CDR3 has 14 amino acids.

This sequence joins TRBV20-1 and TRBJ2-7; TCRdb picks TRBD1, but there is no DNA to check that call. Germline V lookup: CDR1 DFQATT, CDR2 SNEGSKA (reference sequence). CDR3 length equals 14 residues. This chain's CDR3 is CSAEPGTGLYEQYF.

CDR3: CASEDSGIGKETQYF. V is TRBV19 and J is TRBJ2-5; TCRdb indicates TRBD2, and absent DNA this call remains unverified. CDR1 LNHDA and CDR2 SQIVND come from the germline V gene (reference sequence). The CDR3 contains 15 residues.

This CDR3 reads CASSYSGREDSPLHF. The genes are TRBV6-6 and TRBJ1-6. The V gene's germline CDR1 is MNHNY and CDR2 SVGAGI (reference sequence). The CDR3 has 15 amino acids.

CDR3 in amino acids: CASSDRGGVTEAFF. The chain combines TRBV19 with TRBJ1-1; TCRdb selects TRBD1, and the lack of DNA leaves this call unchecked. There are 14 residues in the CDR3. Germline values: CDR1 LNHDA, CDR2 SQIVND (reference sequence).

CDR3 region: CASSWDNYNEQFF. This chain uses TRBV12-3 or TRBV12-4 with TRBJ2-1; as DNA is missing, the TRBD1 call by TCRdb cannot be tested. This CDR3 is 13 amino acids long.

The chain carries TRBV6-6 and TRBJ2-3; TCRdb returns TRBD2, unconfirmable since there is no DNA. Looked up from germline, CDR1 is MNHNY and CDR2 is SVGAGI (reference sequence). This CDR3 has 15 amino acids. The CDR3 loop reads CASSYYGAGDDTQYF.

The chain's CDR3 is CASSQGRDRFNEQFF. This chain links TRBV14 with TRBJ2-1; TCRdb lists TRBD1, though no DNA is available to test this call. CDR1 and CDR2 from the germline V gene are SGHDN and FVKESK. The CDR3 has 15 amino acids.

The J gene is TRBJ1-2, the V gene TRBV5-1; the D call from TCRdb, TRBD1, cannot be confirmed without DNA. Germline assignment: CDR1 SGHRS and CDR2 YFSETQ. This CDR3 has 17 residues. The CDR3 loop reads CASSLEPGQGILSGYTF.

The chain has TRBV3-1 and TRBJ2-7; TCRdb names TRBD1, which stays unverified in the absence of DNA. CDR1 LGHDT and CDR2 YNNKEL come from the germline V gene (reference sequence). This CDR3 has 15 amino acids. The CDR3 loop is CASTEALGQSYEQYF.

The V and J genes are TRBV27 and TRBJ2-2; TCRdb designates TRBD1, a call that cannot be tested without DNA. CDR3 length: 14 amino acids. The germline gives CDR1 MNHEY, CDR2 SMNVEV (reference sequence). This CDR3 is CASSPRQGPGELFF.

This chain connects TRBV7-2 to TRBJ2-5; TCRdb indicates TRBD2, and absent DNA this call remains unverified. The CDR3 is made up of 18 amino acids. Germline-derived CDR1 and CDR2 are SGHTA and FQGNSA. The CDR3 sequence: CASSLDFRGGLTRETQYF.

This chain joins TRBV4-2 and TRBJ2-7. The CDR3 extends over 13 amino acids. Germline values: CDR1 LGHNA, CDR2 YNFKEQ. The CDR3 here is CASSQGGPYEQYF.